Here is one T cell receptor beta chain with its context. The data stem from a study of blood T cell repertoires in COVID-19. Per the authors' pipeline: Reference gene primer amplification yielded estimated nucleated cell counts. TCRdb keeps only in-frame clones here, not all; method: immunoSEQ multiplex PCR. V and J calls and clone size follow that table, whereas D and trimming were derived from the DNA. This sample has approximately 180,000 clones, with 75% to 85% found just once. Across roughly 25 US areas, participants ranged in age from roughly 18 to 95 years. Cohort assignment relied on participant-reported clinical history. The recovered donors of Cohort 3 showed two negative PCRs, clearance, or symptom resolution. The receptor's source is a man between 50 and 59 years old who had recovered from COVID-19. Sequenced input: PBMCs or T cells enriched from blood (not recorded which).

This CDR3 reads CASSLYRDSPLHF. The CDR3 DNA follows: TGTGCCAGCAGCTTATATCGGGATTCACCCCTCCACTTT. V usage is TRBV11-2 and J usage is TRBJ1-6; D is unclear. The CDR3 runs 13 residues. Germline CDR1 SGHAT, CDR2 FQNNGV. Trimming took off 2 bases at V and 8 bases at J, with 7 bases between the two ends.